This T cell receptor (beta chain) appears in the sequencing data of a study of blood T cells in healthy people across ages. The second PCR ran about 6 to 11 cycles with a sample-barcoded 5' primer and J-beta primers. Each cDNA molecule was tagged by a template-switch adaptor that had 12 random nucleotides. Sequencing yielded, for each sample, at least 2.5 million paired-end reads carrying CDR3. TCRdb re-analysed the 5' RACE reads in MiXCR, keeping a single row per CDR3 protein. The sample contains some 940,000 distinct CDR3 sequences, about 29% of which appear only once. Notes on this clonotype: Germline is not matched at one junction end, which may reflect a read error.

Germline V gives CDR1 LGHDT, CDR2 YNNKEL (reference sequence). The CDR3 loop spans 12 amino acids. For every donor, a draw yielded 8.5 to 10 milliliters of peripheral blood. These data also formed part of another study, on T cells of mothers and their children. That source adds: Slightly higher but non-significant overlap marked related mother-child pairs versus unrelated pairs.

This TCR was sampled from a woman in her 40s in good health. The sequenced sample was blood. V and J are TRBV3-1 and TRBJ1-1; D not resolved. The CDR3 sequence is CASSQAITKAFF. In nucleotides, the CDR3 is TGTGCCAGCAGCCAAGCAATCACTAAAGCTTTCTTT.